This T cell receptor beta chain was sequenced in a study of blood T cell repertoires in COVID-19. Study-wide background: Acute-phase and convalescent COVID-19 samples originated in the United States, Italy and Spain. T cells, B-cell-depleted T cells, or PBMCs supplied cDNA or gDNA.

About this clone: Other DNA sequences in this specimen translate into the identical CDR3.

Under the authors' procedure: For nucleated cells, counts were estimated from reference gene primer amplification. Profiling relied on immunoSEQ multiplex PCR, and the TCRdb table lists in-frame clones only, not all of them. D and trimming come from the DNA, and the V and J calls and clone size come from that table. The data show under 300,000 clones, with about 87% seen just once and about 7.6% held by the top ten. This clonotype was obtained from a woman aged 70-85 years with active or convalescent COVID-19. Source material: peripheral blood.

CDR3: CASSLRGSNQPQHF. CDR3 nucleotide sequence: TGTGCCAGCAGCCTCCGGGGATCCAATCAGCCCCAGCATTTT. The V call is TRBV3-1 (or the pseudogene TRBV3-2), the J call TRBJ1-5; D uncertain. The CDR3 has 14 residues. Trimming stripped 4 bases from V and 3 bases from J, with 10 bases between. The V gene's germline CDR1 is LGHDT and CDR2 YNNKEL (reference sequence).